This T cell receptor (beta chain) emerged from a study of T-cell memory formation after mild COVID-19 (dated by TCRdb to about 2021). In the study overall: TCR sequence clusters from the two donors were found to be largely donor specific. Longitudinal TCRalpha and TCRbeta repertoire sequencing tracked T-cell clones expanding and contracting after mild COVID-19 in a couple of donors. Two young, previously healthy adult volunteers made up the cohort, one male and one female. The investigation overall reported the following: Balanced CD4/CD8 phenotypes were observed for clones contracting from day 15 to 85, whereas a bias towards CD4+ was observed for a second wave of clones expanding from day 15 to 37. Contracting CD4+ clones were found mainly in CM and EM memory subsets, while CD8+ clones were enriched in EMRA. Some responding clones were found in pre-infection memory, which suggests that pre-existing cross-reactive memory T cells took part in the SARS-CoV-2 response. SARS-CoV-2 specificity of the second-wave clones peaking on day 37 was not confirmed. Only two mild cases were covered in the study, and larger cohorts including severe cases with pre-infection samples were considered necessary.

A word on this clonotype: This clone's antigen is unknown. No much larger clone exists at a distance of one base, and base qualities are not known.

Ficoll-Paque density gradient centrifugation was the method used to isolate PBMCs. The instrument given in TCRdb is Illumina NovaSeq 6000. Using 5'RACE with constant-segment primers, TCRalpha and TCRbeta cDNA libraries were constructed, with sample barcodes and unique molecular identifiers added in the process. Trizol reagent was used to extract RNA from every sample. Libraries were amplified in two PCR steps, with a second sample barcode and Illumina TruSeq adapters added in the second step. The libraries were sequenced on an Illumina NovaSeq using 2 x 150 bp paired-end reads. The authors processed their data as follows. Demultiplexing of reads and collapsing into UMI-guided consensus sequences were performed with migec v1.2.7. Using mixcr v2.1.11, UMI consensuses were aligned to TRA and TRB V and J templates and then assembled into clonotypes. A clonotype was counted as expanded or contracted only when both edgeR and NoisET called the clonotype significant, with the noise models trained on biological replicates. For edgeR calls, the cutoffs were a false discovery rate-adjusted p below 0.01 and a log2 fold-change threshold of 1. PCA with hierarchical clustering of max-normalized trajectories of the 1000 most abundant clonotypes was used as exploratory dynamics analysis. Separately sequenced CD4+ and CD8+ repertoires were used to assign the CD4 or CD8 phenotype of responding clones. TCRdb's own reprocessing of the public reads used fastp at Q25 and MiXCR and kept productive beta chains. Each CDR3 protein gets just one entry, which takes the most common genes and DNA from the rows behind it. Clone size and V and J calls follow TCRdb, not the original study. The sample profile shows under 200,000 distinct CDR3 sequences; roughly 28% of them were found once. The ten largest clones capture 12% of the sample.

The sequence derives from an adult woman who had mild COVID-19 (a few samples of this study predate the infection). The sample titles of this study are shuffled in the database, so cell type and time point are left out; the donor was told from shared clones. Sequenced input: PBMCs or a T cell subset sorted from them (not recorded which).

The nucleotide sequence reads as follows: TGTGCCAGCCAAGGACAGGTCAATGAGCAGTTCTTC. Its protein product is CASQGQVNEQFF. The chain links TRBV2 with TRBJ2-1; TRBD1 aligns with 7 central bases. The CDR3 holds 12 amino acids from the cysteine to the phenylalanine. Only CDR3 DNA remains: 36 bases, in frame from the first base. V lost 8 bases and J lost 6 bases, and the count of bases not matched to a germline gene is 4. Taken from the germline V gene, the CDR1 and CDR2 loops are SNHLY and FYNNEI.